These 10 T cell receptor beta chains were sequenced from one sample in a study of CD8 T cells in Susac syndrome. It was with random hexamers that 0.5 to 1 ug RNA was reverse transcribed. TCRdb re-analysed the immunoSEQ multiplex PCR reads in MiXCR, keeping a single row per CDR3 protein. The sample lists fewer than 150,000 distinct CDR3 sequences, 95% occurring once. Input material: CD8+ T cells from PBMCs. The receptors were sampled from a human donor with Susac syndrome.

The rearrangement uses TRBV28 and TRBJ1-2; TRBD1 might be the D (5 bases). The CDR3 extends over 15 amino acids. Trimming took 5 bases from V and 4 from J, leaving 17 bases between them. CDR1 is MDHEN, CDR2 SYDVKM, per germline. In DNA form, the CDR3 reads TGTGCCAGCAGTCCGTGGGGGTCCCGGGCCTATGGCTACACCTTC. Translation: CASSPWGSRAYGYTF.

V usage is TRBV30 and J usage is TRBJ2-6; D is uncertain. Between the trimmed V and J ends, which lost 3 bases and 4 bases, there was a span of 19 bases. Germline CDR1 is GTSNPN and CDR2 is SVGIG (reference sequence). The CDR3 contains 17 residues. The CDR3 protein is CAWRRLGVWVGANVLTF. CDR3 nucleotide sequence: TGTGCCTGGAGAAGGCTTGGGGTGTGGGTGGGGGCCAACGTCCTGACTTTC.

The chain combines TRBV20-1 with TRBJ2-3; possibly TRBD2 for D (5 bases). Germline assignment: CDR1 DFQATT and CDR2 SNEGSKA (reference sequence). V shed 0 bases and J shed 0 bases, with 19 bases lying between them. The CDR3 has 18 amino acids. The CDR3: CSARDDLAQPTSTDTQYF. The CDR3 region has the DNA TGCAGTGCTAGAGATGATCTAGCTCAGCCCACTAGCACAGATACGCAGTATTTT.

The chain recombines TRBV13 with TRBJ2-7; D is unresolved. This CDR3 has 15 amino acids. Trimming shortened V by 2 bases and J by 0 bases, and 11 bases separated the two germline ends. Germline CDR1 reads PRHDT; CDR2 reads FYEKMQ (reference sequence). CDR3 residues: CASSLSLESSYEQYF. The CDR3 DNA reads as TGTGCCAGCAGCTTAAGTCTAGAAAGCTCCTACGAGCAGTACTTC.

The V gene is TRBV6-5, the J gene TRBJ2-7; TRBD1 might be the D (5 bases). This CDR3 spans 15 amino acids. Per germline, CDR1 MNHEY and CDR2 SVGAGI. V shed 6 bases and J shed 1 base, with 16 bases lying between them. The CDR3 loop is CASRLDREASYEQYF. In DNA, the CDR3 is TGTGCCAGCAGACTCGACAGAGAGGCGTCCTACGAGCAGTACTTC.

This chain joins TRBV6-5 and TRBJ2-7; 8 bases match TRBD1. Germline-derived CDR1 and CDR2 are MNHEY and SVGAGI. CDR3 size: 15 residues. Trimming cost V 0 bases and J 2 bases; bases outside gene matches: 3. The CDR3 DNA is TGTGCCAGCAGTTACTCCGGACAGGGAGCCTACGAGCAGTACTTC. It translates to CASSYSGQGAYEQYF.

The chain carries TRBV27 and TRBJ1-2; maybe TRBD1 (5 bases). CDR3 length: 15 amino acids. Trimming pared 5 bases from V and 4 bases from J, leaving 17 bases between. Germline values: CDR1 MNHEY, CDR2 SMNVEV (reference sequence). The CDR3 region has the DNA TGTGCCAGCAGTCCCCCTCTGGGGGGTGTCTATGGCTACACCTTC. It is translated as CASSPPLGGVYGYTF.

The rearrangement uses TRBV15 and TRBJ2-7; 12 bases line up with TRBD1. The length of the CDR3 is 15 residues. Germline V CDR1 and CDR2: LNHNV, YYDKDF (reference sequence). The V gene end was trimmed by 5 bases and the J gene end by 9 bases; junction bases not matched to a gene: 11. Written as DNA, the CDR3 is TGTGCCACCAGCGGACCGGGACAGGGGGCTCCTGGGCAGTACTTC. This encodes CATSGPGQGAPGQYF.

The chain couples TRBV12-3 or TRBV12-4 to TRBJ2-7; a weak D match, TRBD1 (6 bases). V shed 1 base and J shed 4 bases, with 11 bases lying between them. The length of the CDR3 is 14 residues. The CDR3 DNA reads TGTGCCAGCAGTTTAGGACAGGTGTCATACGAGCAGTACTTC. It specifies CASSLGQVSYEQYF.

This clonotype was observed a few times. The chain carries TRBV25-1 and TRBJ2-1; D is uncertain. Trimming removed 3 bases from V and 3 bases from J, with 3 bases in between. This CDR3 comprises 12 residues. Germline lookup yields CDR1 MGHDK and CDR2 SYGVNS. This CDR3 is CASSEVYNEQFF. In DNA, the CDR3 is TGTGCCAGCAGTGAGGTCTACAATGAGCAGTTCTTC.